These T cell receptor beta chains were read from a single sample in a study of T-cell memory formation after mild COVID-19. One entry per CDR3 protein results from TCRdb running MiXCR on the 5' RACE reads. The table has some 150,000 distinct CDR3 sequences, roughly a fifth seen once. Sample: PBMCs or a T cell subset sorted from them (not recorded which). The source of these receptors is an adult woman who had mild COVID-19 (a few samples of this study predate the infection). Cell type and time point are not known. CDR3s include the opening cysteine and the closing phenylalanine or tryptophan. Some rows have no size entry. The others give once, few or many, or a class for an expanded clone.

v_gene | abundance | CDR3aa
TRBV12-3/TRBV12-4 | few | CASSSGSSGANVLTF
TRBV6-2/TRBV6-3 | NA | CASAPSGANVLTF
TRBV10-3 | NA | CAISLDNEQFF
TRBV7-2 | many | CASSPTSGRPGELFF
TRBV3-1 | NA | CASSQSGTRAYNEQFF
TRBV20-1 | NA | CSASLGAGTQYF
TRBV3-1 | NA | CASSGEGVAPPLHF
TRBV10-3 | NA | CAARQGVYGYTF
TRBV3-1 | NA | CASSQGAAQRVTYEQYF
TRBV6-5 | few | CASSRSPPNTEAFF
TRBV11-2 | NA | CASSLLGKREQFF
TRBV5-1 | few | CASSLEEISGNTIYF
TRBV12-3/TRBV12-4 | few | CASSLSLGAGGTYEQYF
TRBV5-1 | NA | CASSSASGYSYTDTQYF
TRBV7-3 | many | CASSPPLAPDTQYF
TRBV5-5 | NA | CASSLGDRGNYGYTF
TRBV10-3 | few | CAIRSTQGFRTEAFF
TRBV7-9 | few | CASSVPGAGELFF
TRBV12-3/TRBV12-4 | many | CASSFAAYEQYF
TRBV6-5 | NA | CASSYTRGGGYEQYF
TRBV9 | few | CASSVGGRYEQYF
TRBV7-2 | NA | CASSLGRVAKNIQYF